This T cell receptor (beta chain) comes out of a study of beta chain features in type 1 diabetes. V was pared by 4 bases and J by 6 bases, with 4 bases between. This CDR3 has 11 amino acids. In germline, CDR1 is MDHEN, CDR2 SYDVKM. CD45RO/CCR7/CD25/CD127/CD95/CD27 staining was used to isolate CD4+ naive, central memory, regulatory and stem cell-like memory cells by sorting. Regarding the study as a whole: A moderate, significant TCRB CDR3 shortening appeared in type 1 diabetes across four CD4+ subsets. Comparison showed that naive, central memory and Treg TCRB repertoires appeared more similar among patients than among healthy donors.

Every isolated RNA sample was fully reverse transcribed, so sequencing captured expressed TCRB transcripts. The data were produced by immunoSEQ multiplex PCR, yet TCRdb's version contains in-frame clones alone and is incomplete. Of more than 250,000 clones listed, about 13% were seen once; the top ten hold 0.015% to 0.02%. In this sample, this clone turned up a few times. What it recognizes is unknown. Sequencing was carried out using naive CD4+ T cells from blood. This chain joins TRBV28 and TRBJ1-5, with D unclear. This sequence was found in a man in his thirties or forties with type 1 diabetes. CDR3 region: CASSSVQPQHF. The CDR3 region has the DNA TGTGCCAGCAGTTCCGTTCAGCCCCAGCATTTT.